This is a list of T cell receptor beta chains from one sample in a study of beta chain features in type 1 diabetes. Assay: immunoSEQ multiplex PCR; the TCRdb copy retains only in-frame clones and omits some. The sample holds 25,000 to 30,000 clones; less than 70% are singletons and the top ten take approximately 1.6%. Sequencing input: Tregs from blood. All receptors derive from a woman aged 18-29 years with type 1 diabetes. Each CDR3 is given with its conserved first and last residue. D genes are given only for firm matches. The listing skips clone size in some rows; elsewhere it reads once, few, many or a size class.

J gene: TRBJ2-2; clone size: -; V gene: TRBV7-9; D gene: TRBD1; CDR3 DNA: TGTGCCAGCAGCTTCGGACAGGGTCGGTACACCGGGGAGCTGTTTTTT; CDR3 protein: CASSFGQGRYTGELFF
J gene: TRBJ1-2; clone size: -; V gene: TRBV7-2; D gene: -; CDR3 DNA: TGTGCCAGCAGCTTAACAGGGTCAAACTATGGCTACACCTTC; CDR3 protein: CASSLTGSNYGYTF
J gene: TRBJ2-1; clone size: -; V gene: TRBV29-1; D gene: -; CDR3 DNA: TGCAGCGTTTGGGGCGGGATATCGAACAATGAGCAGTTCTTC; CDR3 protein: CSVWGGISNNEQFF
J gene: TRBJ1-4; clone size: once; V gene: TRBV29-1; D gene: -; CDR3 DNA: TGCAGCGTTGCTCTTATGGACAGCCCCACTAATGAAAAACTGTTTTTT; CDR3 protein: CSVALMDSPTNEKLFF
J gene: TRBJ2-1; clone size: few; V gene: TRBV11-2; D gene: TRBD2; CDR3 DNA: TGTGCCAGCAGATTAGCGATGTCTAGCGGGTCTACGTCCTACAATGAGCAGTTCTTC; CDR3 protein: CASRLAMSSGSTSYNEQFF
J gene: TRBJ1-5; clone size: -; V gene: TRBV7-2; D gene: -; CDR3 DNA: TGTGCCAGCAGCCCCCGGGGGGGTCAGCCCCAGCATTTT; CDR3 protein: CASSPRGGQPQHF
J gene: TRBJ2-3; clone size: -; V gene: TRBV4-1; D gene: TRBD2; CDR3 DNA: TGCGCCAGCAGCCAAGATAGATCTAGCGGATATACAGATACGCAGTATTTT; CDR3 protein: CASSQDRSSGYTDTQYF
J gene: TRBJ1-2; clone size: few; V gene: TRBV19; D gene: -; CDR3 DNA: TGTGCCAGTAGTACCGCGGGGCGATCGGATAAGGGCTACACCTTC; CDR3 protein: CASSTAGRSDKGYTF
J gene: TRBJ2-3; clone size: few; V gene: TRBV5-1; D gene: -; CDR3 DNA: TGCGCCAGCAGCTTGGGACAGATTGGAACAGATACGCAGTATTTT; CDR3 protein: CASSLGQIGTDTQYF
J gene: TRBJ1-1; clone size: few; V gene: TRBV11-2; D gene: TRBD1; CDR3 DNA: TGTGCCAGCAGCCCCAGGGGGCTGGTTGAAGCTTTCTTT; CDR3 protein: CASSPRGLVEAFF
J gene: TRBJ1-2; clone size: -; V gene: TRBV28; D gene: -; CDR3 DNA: TGTGCCAGCAAGGGGGATAAGAGGGGTATCTACTATGGCTACACCTTC; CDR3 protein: CASKGDKRGIYYGYTF
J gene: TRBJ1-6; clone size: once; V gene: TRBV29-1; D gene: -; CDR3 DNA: TGCAGCGTTGAATCCCAGGGGCGCGGGTCCCCCCTCCACTTT; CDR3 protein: CSVESQGRGSPLHF
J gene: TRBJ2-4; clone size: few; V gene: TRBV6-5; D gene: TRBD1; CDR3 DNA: TGTGCCAGCAGTTACTCGGACAGGGCCAAAAACATTCAGTACTTC; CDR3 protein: CASSYSDRAKNIQYF
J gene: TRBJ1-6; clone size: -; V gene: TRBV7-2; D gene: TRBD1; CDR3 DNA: TGTGCCAGCAGCTTAAACCCCGGCGGCAGGGGGAATTCACCCCTCCACTTT; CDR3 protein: CASSLNPGGRGNSPLHF
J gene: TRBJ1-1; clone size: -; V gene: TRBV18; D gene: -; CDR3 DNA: TGTGCCAGCTCACCACCGGGAGTCCGGTTGGAAGCTTTCTTT; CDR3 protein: CASSPPGVRLEAFF
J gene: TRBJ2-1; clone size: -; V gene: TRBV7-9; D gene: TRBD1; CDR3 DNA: TGTGCCAGCAGCCCTTGGACAGGGGCCGCCTACAATGAGCAGTTCTTC; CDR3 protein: CASSPWTGAAYNEQFF
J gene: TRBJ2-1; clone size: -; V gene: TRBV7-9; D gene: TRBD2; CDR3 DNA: TGTGCCAGCAGCTCCGGGCTAGCGGGGCAGTTCTTC; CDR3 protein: CASSSGLAGQFF
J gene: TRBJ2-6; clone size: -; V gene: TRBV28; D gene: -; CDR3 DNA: TGTGCCAGCAGTTTAGCTTCGAAGGGGACTCCCCTACCATTCACCAACGTCCTGACTTTC; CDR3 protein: CASSLASKGTPLPFTNVLTF
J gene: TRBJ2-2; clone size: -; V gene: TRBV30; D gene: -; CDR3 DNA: TGTGCCTGGAGCGAGAGGAACACCGGGGAGCTGTTTTTT; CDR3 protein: CAWSERNTGELFF
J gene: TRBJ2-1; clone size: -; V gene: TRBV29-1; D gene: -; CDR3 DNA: TGCAGCGTTGAGCCGGGTCACAATGAGCAGTTCTTC; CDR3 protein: CSVEPGHNEQFF
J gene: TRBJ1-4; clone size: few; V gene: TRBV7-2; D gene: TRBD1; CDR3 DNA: TGTGCCAGCAGCACTCGGACAGGGGAAGGGCTGGCTAATGAAAAACTGTTTTTT; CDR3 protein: CASSTRTGEGLANEKLFF
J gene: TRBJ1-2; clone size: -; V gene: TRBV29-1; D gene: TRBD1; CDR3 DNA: TGCAGCGTTGATGACGACTTCCGGACAGGGACCTATGGCTACACCTTC; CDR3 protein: CSVDDDFRTGTYGYTF
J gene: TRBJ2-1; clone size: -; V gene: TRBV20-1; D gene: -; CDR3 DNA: TGCAGTGCTACACTTAACAATGAGCAGTTCTTC; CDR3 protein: CSATLNNEQFF
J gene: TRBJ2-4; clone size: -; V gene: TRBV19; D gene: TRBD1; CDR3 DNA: TGTGCCAGTAGTGCCTGGGACAGGCCAGCCAAAAACATTCAGTACTTC; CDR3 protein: CASSAWDRPAKNIQYF
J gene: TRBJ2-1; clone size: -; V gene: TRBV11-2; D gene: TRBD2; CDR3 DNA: TGTGCCAGCAGCCCGCTTAGCGGGAGGGCCTCGGGTGAGCAGTTCTTC; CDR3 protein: CASSPLSGRASGEQFF
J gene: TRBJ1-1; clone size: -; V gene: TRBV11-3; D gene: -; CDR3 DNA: TGTGCCAGCAGCTTAGGCCCGGGGCGGGAAAAGGCTGAAGCTTTCTTT; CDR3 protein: CASSLGPGREKAEAFF
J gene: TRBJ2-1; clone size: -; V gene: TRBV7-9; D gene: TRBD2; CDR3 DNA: TGTGCCAGCAGCCAAAGGGGACTAGCGGGGCTCTACAATGAGCAGTTCTTC; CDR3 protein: CASSQRGLAGLYNEQFF
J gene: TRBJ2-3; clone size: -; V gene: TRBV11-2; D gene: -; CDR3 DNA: TGTGCCAGCACCCCCAGTGACACGGATACGCAGTATTTT; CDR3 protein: CASTPSDTDTQYF
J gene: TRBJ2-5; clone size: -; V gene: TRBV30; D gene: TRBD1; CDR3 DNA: TGTGCCTGGATGGGACAGGGGATTGGAGAGACCCAGTACTTC; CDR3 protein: CAWMGQGIGETQYF
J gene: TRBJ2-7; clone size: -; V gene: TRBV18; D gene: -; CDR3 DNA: TGTGCCAGCTCACCACCCGGCGCACAGAGCTCCTACGAGCAGTACTTC; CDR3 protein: CASSPPGAQSSYEQYF
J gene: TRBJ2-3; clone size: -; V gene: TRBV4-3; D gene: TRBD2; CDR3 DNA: TGCGCCAGCAGCCAAGGGGTCCCACTAGCGGGGGGCACAGATACGCAGTATTTT; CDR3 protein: CASSQGVPLAGGTDTQYF
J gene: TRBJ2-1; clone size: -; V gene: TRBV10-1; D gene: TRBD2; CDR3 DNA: TGCGCCAGCAGTGTAGCGGGAGGGCCGATCAATGAGCAGTTCTTC; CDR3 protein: CASSVAGGPINEQFF
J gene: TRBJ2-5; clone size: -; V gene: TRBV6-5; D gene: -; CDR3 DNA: TGTGCCAGCAGCTCGCCAGGGGACCTACAGGAGACCCAGTACTTC; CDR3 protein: CASSSPGDLQETQYF
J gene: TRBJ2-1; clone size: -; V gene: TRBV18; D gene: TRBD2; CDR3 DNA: TGTGCCAGCTCCCCTGGGTGGACTAGCGGGGGCGATGAGCAGTTCTTC; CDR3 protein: CASSPGWTSGGDEQFF
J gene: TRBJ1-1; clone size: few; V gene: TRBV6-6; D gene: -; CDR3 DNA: TGTGCCAGCAGCCCCATCTGGGGGGGAGAGAACACTGAAGCTTTCTTT; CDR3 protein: CASSPIWGGENTEAFF
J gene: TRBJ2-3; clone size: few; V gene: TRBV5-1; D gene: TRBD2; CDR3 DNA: TGCGCCAGCAGCTTTTTCCCGGGACTAGCAGGGGATACGCAGTATTTT; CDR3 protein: CASSFFPGLAGDTQYF
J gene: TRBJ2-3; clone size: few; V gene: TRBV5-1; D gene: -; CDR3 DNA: TGCGCCAGCAGCTTGGTCTTAGGCACAGATACGCAGTATTTT; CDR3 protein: CASSLVLGTDTQYF
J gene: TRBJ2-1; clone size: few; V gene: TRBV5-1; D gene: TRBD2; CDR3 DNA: TGCGCCAGCAGCTTAGGACTAGCGAACCACAATGAGCAGTTCTTC; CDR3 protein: CASSLGLANHNEQFF
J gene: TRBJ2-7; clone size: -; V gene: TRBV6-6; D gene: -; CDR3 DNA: TGTGCCAGCAGCCCACCCCCGGGAGTGTATCAGTACTTC; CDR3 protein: CASSPPPGVYQYF
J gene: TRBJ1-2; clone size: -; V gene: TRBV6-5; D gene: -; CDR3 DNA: TGTGCCAGCAGCCTACATGGGGGCGGTAACTATGGCTACACCTTC; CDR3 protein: CASSLHGGGNYGYTF
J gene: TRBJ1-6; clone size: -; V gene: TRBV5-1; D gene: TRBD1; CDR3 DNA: TGCGCCAGCAGACAGAGCGAAGGACAGGGTTGGAATAATTCACCCCTCCACTTT; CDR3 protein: CASRQSEGQGWNNSPLHF
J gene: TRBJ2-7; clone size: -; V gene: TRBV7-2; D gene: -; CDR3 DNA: TGTGCCAGCAGCTTATTTTGGGCAGGGGAGTTGATTGGGTACGAGCAGTACTTC; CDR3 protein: CASSLFWAGELIGYEQYF
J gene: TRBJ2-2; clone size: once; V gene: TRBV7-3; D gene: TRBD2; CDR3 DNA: TGTGCCAGCAGCCCTAGCGGGAGTGTCACCAGGGAGCTGTTTTTT; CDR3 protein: CASSPSGSVTRELFF
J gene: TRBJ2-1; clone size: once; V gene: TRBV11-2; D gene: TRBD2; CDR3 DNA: TGTGCCAGCAGCTTAACACTAGCGGGGAACAATGAGCAGTTCTTC; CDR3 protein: CASSLTLAGNNEQFF
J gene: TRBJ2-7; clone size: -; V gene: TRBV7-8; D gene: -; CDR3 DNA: TGTGCCAGCAGCTTAGCCGACGAGCAGTACTTC; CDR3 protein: CASSLADEQYF